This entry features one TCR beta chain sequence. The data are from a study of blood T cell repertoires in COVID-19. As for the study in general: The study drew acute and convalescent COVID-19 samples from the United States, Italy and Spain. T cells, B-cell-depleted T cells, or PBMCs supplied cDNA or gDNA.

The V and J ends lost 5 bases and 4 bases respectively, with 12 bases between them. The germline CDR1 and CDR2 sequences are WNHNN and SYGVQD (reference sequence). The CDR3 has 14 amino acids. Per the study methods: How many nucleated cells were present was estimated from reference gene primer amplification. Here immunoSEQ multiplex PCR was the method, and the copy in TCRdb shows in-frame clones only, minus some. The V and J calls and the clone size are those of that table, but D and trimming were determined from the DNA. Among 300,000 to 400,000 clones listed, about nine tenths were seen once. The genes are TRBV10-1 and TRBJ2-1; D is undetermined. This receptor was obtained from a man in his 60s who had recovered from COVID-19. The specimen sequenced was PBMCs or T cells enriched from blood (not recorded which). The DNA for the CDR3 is TGCGCCAGCAGTCGACAAGCAACTTACAATGAGCAGTTCTTC. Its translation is CASSRQATYNEQFF.